This T cell receptor (beta chain) was profiled in a study of blood T cell repertoires in COVID-19. The CDR3 has 16 residues. The V segment lost 2 bases and the J segment 9 bases; nucleotides outside the gene matches: 10. Germline loops: CDR1 SGHDN, CDR2 FVKESK. Original analysis: Nucleated cell counts were estimated from reference gene primer amplification. Measured with immunoSEQ multiplex PCR; TCRdb has only the in-frame clones, and not every one. V and J calls and clone size follow that table, whereas D and trimming were derived from the DNA. The repertoire holds roughly 250,000 clones, with roughly 86% as singletons.

V gene TRBV14 combines with J gene TRBJ1-6; 7 nucleotides align to TRBD1. This TCR was recovered from a woman in her thirties or forties with acute COVID-19. The sequencing sample was made of PBMCs or T cells enriched from blood (not recorded which). The CDR3 DNA reads as TGTGCCAGCAGCCAACAACGGACAGGCGTAGGTTCACCCCTCCACTTT. This gives the protein CASSQQRTGVGSPLHF.